The sequence of this T cell receptor beta chain was determined in a study of blood T cell repertoires in COVID-19 (dated by TCRdb to 2019 to 2021). At the level of the whole study: Collaborator samples came from the United States, Italy and Spain and covered acute and convalescent phases of COVID-19. The samples were drawn from two sources: the first 160 participants of the ongoing ImmuneRACE study, and approximately 1,300 subjects contributed by 6 global collaborators. The dataset comprised deeply sampled blood TCRbeta repertoires from subjects exposed to, actively infected with, or recovered from COVID-19. The sample metadata nearly always contained a de-identified subject ID, COVID-19 status, age in years and sex. The material from the prospective study consisted of cDNA or gDNA derived from T cells, B-cell-depleted T cells, or PBMCs. Where available, HLA class I and class II types were taken from metadata supplied by the sample provider and were not determined by assay-based typing. The repertoires were made available in a free public database intended to serve as a resource for research on the immune response to SARS-CoV-2.

Study-level results and caveats: The amount of clinical and demographic metadata varied by source and participant and was provided uncurated.

The cysteine opens and the phenylalanine closes a CDR3 of 15 amino acids. Only the CDR3 DNA stays, 45 bases, in frame from base 1. Trimming costs V 1 base and J 5 bases, and their ends lie 15 bases apart. The germline V gene encodes CDR1 SGHNT and CDR2 YENEEA. A word on this clone: Its antigen is currently not known. No qualities accompany the bases; no much larger clone lies one base away.

The immunoSEQ Assay, a bias-controlled multiplex PCR, was used to amplify TCRbeta CDR3 regions from genomic DNA. The published analysis was carried out like this. The number of nucleated cells in each sample was estimated by amplification of reference gene primers within the assay. To quantify the absolute abundance of each unique TCRbeta CDR3 rearrangement, sequence reads were collapsed and filtered. Productive Simpson clonality was computed per sample as the square root of Simpson's diversity index over productive rearrangements. TCRdb carries this immuneACCESS record with in-frame sequences only. Its versions omit some clonotypes, under half of them owing to an unresolved V gene in the studies checked, with the rest unexplained. The DNA was the basis for D and trimming; V, J and clone size are from that table. This sample has 380,000 or so clones in its table, and 70% to 90% of those were observed once. The top ten clones comprise 1% to 1.5% of the sample.

Participants in the prospective study were aged about 18 to 95 years, lived in approximately 26 United States geographic areas, and enrolled through a virtual design. Cohort assignment in the prospective study relied on participant-reported clinical history from a screening survey and a study questionnaire. Recovered participants in ImmuneRACE Cohort 3 were defined as having two consecutive negative NP/OP PCR tests, clearance from a healthcare professional, or resolution of symptoms. In the prospective study, whole blood, serum and a nasopharyngeal or oropharyngeal swab were collected from each participant by mobile phlebotomists. Prospective study participants could optionally give additional blood draws and questionnaires over a roughly 2-month period. Before DNA extraction, prospective study blood samples were shipped either frozen or at room temperature.

This receptor was taken from a man under 40 who had recovered from COVID-19. The sample was PBMCs or T cells enriched from blood (not recorded which). This chain joins TRBV11-3 to TRBJ2-7; too little of a D gene remains to name it. The DNA reads TGTGCCAGCAGCTTAGGTGGAGTATTAAGCCACGAGCAGTACTTC. It translates to CASSLGGVLSHEQYF.